Sequencing of this TCR beta chain was carried out in a study of blood T cells in healthy people across ages. Using a J-beta primer mix together with a sample-barcoded 5' primer, a second PCR was run for roughly 7 to 11 cycles. A single record per CDR3 protein comes from TCRdb applying MiXCR to the 5' RACE reads. This sample carries about 1.1 million distinct CDR3 sequences, roughly two fifths of them seen once, and the ten largest clones take less than 15%. Each individual donor underwent a draw of ten milliliters of peripheral blood. The table lists this clonotype with many counts. Its target is not known. A read error may account for a junction end that differs from germline. Germline CDR1 is LGHNT and CDR2 is FRNRAP. This CDR3 comprises 11 residues. General observations from the study: Any conclusive comparison of naive versus antigen-experienced cells was prevented by using unsorted PBMCs. Naive CD4+ cell counts and diversity both ran higher in long-lived than in aged donors.

The chain is built from TRBV12-5 and TRBJ2-3; maybe TRBD1 (6 bases). The source is a young man in good health. The sequenced sample was blood. Here the CDR3 DNA reads TGTGCTAGTGGTCAGACAGGTACGCAGTATTTT. Its protein product is CASGQTGTQYF.